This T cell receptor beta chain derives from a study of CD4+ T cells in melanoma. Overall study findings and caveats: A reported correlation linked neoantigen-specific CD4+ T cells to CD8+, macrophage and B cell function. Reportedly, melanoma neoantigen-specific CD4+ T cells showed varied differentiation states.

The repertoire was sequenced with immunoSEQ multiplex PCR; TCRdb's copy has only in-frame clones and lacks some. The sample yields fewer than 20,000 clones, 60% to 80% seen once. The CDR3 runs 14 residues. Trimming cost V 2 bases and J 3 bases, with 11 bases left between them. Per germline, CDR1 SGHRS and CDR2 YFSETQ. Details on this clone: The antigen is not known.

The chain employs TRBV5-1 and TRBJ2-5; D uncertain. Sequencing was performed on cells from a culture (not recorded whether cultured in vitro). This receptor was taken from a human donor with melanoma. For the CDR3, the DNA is TGCGCCAGCAGCTTTTTCTCATTAGAAGAGACCCAGTACTTC. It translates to CASSFFSLEETQYF.